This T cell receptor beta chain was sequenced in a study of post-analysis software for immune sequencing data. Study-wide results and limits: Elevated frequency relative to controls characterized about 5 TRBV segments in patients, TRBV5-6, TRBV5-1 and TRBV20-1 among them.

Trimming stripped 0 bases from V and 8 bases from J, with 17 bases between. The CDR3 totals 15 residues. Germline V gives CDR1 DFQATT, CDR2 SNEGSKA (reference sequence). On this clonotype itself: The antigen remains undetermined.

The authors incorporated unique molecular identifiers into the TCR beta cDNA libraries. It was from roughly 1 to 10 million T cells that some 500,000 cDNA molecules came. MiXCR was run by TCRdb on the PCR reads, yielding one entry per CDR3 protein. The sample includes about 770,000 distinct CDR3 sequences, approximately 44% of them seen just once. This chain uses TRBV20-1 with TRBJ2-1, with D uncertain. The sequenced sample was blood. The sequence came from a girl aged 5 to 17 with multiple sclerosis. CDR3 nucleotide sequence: TGCAGTGCTAGAGATCCCCAGAGGCTTTTGGATGAGCAGTTCTTC. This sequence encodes CSARDPQRLLDEQFF.